Given below is one T cell receptor (beta chain) in context. The clone's antigen remains unknown. There are no base qualities to consult, and no much larger clone falls within one base. From the germline V gene (reference sequence), CDR1 is LNHDA and CDR2 is SQIVND. Including cysteine and phenylalanine, the CDR3 has 15 amino acids. The sequence is cut down to CDR3 DNA, 45 bases in frame from base 1. Germline trimming: 5 bases from V, 1 base from J; junction bases outside gene matches: 5. Genomic DNA was used as template for profiling of TCR beta VDJ combinations and CDR3 sequences. TCR repertoire sequencing was run on an Illumina HiSeq 2000. In the original analysis: Repertoire assessment relied on Simpson's diversity index, CDR3 size and DJ length profiles, and TRBV/TRBJ rearrangement plots. The most abundant DNA sequence in the deep sequencing data was taken as the immunodominant clone. CDR3 amino acid sequences were screened for sharing across subjects and were compared with published repertoires and the VDJdb database. TCRdb reran the public reads through fastp at Q25 and MiXCR, keeping productive beta chains. Rows are combined by CDR3 protein, so each entry shows the most common genes and DNA. The V and J calls were not made by the authors but by TCRdb's processing. The sample contains around 200,000 distinct CDR3 sequences, roughly 50% of them found a single time. Jointly, the top ten make up more than 1.5% of the sample.

Patients chosen for sequencing had shown expansion of CD8+CD57+ cells by flow cytometry. Every patient had severe acquired aplastic anemia, diagnosed using the International Study of Aplastic Anemia and Agranulocytosis and Camitta criteria. No therapy had been received by the patients at the time of blood sampling. In the study, sorted CD4+ and CD8+ blood T cells from patients with severe aplastic anemia and from healthy subjects underwent deep sequencing of TCR repertoires. Patients were enrolled in the USA under clinicaltrials.gov protocols 00001620, 01623167, 00001397, 00071045, 00081523 and 00961064. Ficoll-Paque density gradient centrifugation was used to isolate peripheral blood mononuclear cells. Before DNA extraction, CD4+ and CD8+ T cells were sorted with FACS or magnetic beads. The sample belongs to a study of CD8+CD57+ T cells in acquired aplastic anemia listed by TCRdb under 2018. As for the study more broadly: Extracted DNA from sorted CD4+ and CD8+ cells averaged approximately 3 ug, ranging from roughly 0.17 to 27.4 ug. CD8+CD57+ expansion was defined as a frequency above the mean frequency observed in healthy subjects.

Overall study results and their limits: Patients and healthy controls showed no significant difference in CD8+ Simpson's diversity (P=0.060). Twenty-nine CD8+ CDR3 sequences were found to be shared between patients and controls, but these sequences appeared to be highly expressed in patients and within the immunodominant clones of the patients.

What was sequenced was sorted CD4+, CD8+, or CD8+CD57+ T cells (not recorded which) from PBMCs. This chain joins TRBV19 to TRBJ2-5, and TRBD1 matches 9 of the central bases. This receptor was identified in a human donor with aplastic anemia. The sequenced DNA: TGTGCCAGTAGTGGACAGGGGTCGCCCCAAGAGACCCAGTACTTC. Translation gives CASSGQGSPQETQYF. Outside the CDR3, residues come from the reference TRBV19 and TRBJ2-5 proteins, so the full variable domain is: DGGITQSPKYLFRKEGQNVTLSCEQNLNHDAMYWYRQDPGQGLRLIYYSQIVNDFQKGDIAEGYSVSREKKESFPLTVTSAQKNPTAFYLCASSGQGSPQETQYFGPGTRLLVL.